This entry is about one T cell receptor beta chain. Its antigen has not been determined. There are no base qualities to consult, and no much larger clone falls within one base. The CDR3 sequence holds 15 residues, the cysteine and phenylalanine included. Only the CDR3 DNA is retained, 45 bases long and in frame from the first base. CDR1 and CDR2, looked up from the germline V gene, are SGDLS and YYNGEE. Germline trimming: 3 bases from V, 8 bases from J; junction bases outside gene matches: 4. The data are from a study of blood T cell repertoires in COVID-19 (dated by TCRdb to 2020 to 2021). About the investigation overall: The collaborator samples originated in the United States, Italy and Spain and spanned the acute and convalescent phases of COVID-19. The material from the prospective study consisted of cDNA or gDNA derived from T cells, B-cell-depleted T cells, or PBMCs. Subjects who had been exposed to COVID-19, were actively infected with it, or had recovered from it provided the deeply sampled blood TCRbeta repertoires that made up the dataset. The repertoires were released in a freely available public database meant as a resource for research on the immune response to SARS-CoV-2. Samples were obtained from the ongoing ImmuneRACE study (first 160 participants) and from 1,000 to 1,500 subjects provided by 6 global collaborators. A de-identified subject ID, COVID-19 status, age in years and sex were almost always included in the sample metadata. Where available, HLA class I and class II types were taken from metadata supplied by the sample provider and were not determined by assay-based typing. Overall results and qualifications from the work: The quantity of clinical and demographic metadata differed by source and by participant and was supplied without curation.

The collaborating institutions used their own protocols to collect whole blood in K2EDTA tubes. For TCRbeta analysis, collaborators shipped samples in one of three forms: frozen whole blood, isolated PBMCs, or DNA extracted from either of those sample types. TCRbeta CDR3 regions were amplified from genomic DNA by means of the immunoSEQ Assay, a bias-controlled multiplex PCR. The original pipeline was this. The number of nucleated cells in each sample was estimated by amplification of reference gene primers within the assay. To quantify the absolute abundance of each unique TCRbeta CDR3 rearrangement, sequence reads were collapsed and filtered. For each sample, productive Simpson clonality was calculated by taking the square root of Simpson's diversity index across productive rearrangements. Sourced from immuneACCESS, this table was stored by TCRdb with only in-frame sequences that have V and J called. A share of the clones is absent; for the studies checked, an unresolved V gene accounts for under half, and the remainder has no known explanation. The DNA gave D and trimming, while V, J and clone size come from that table. The sample includes about 150,000 clones, with 80% observed a single time. Under 0.75% of the sample goes to the ten largest clones.

The chain couples TRBV9 to TRBJ1-6; TRBD1 agrees with 11 junctional bases. This sequence originates from a man in his sixties with acute or convalescent COVID-19. Material for sequencing was peripheral blood. The CDR3 loop reads CASSGGTGGHSPLHF. The DNA sequence follows: TGTGCCAGCAGCGGAGGGACAGGGGGGCATTCACCCCTCCACTTT.